This TCR beta chain was identified in a study of shared clonotypes between healthy human individuals. Overall study context: Per donor, three plates held CD4 naive cells, three held CD4 memory, two held CD8 naive and one held CD8 memory.

Looked up from germline, CDR1 is MNHEY and CDR2 is SVGAGI. V lost 5 bases, J lost 7 bases, and 12 bases lay in between. This CDR3 has 13 amino acids. The method was immunoSEQ multiplex PCR; TCRdb's version includes in-frame clones alone and lacks a portion of them. The sample has hundreds of thousands of clones; 90% to 97% are singletons. Donors had no recently reported acute infections or vaccinations and were HIV-negative. The sequenced sample was naive CD4+ T cells sorted from blood. This sample's subset: CD45RA+ positively selected. The TCR originated in a woman aged 25 to 39 in good health. V gene TRBV6-5 combines with J gene TRBJ2-1; D is unresolved. CDR3 coding DNA: TGTGCCAGCAGTACACGCCATAAAAATGAGCAGTTCTTC. Amino acid sequence: CASSTRHKNEQFF.